The rows below give T cell receptor beta chains drawn from one sample of a study of blood T cell repertoires in COVID-19. Generated by immunoSEQ multiplex PCR, the TCRdb table keeps only in-frame clones and is missing some. This sample has approximately 280,000 clones, with 85% found just once. The sequencing sample was made of PBMCs or T cells enriched from blood (not recorded which). These receptors all stem from a woman between 45 and 60 years old who had recovered from COVID-19. Each CDR3 is given with its conserved first and last residue. Each record gives: J gene, V gene, CDR3 protein.

>TRBJ1-1|TRBV10-3
CAISDRDRGLSEAFF
>TRBJ2-7|TRBV28
CASSFPFYEQYF
>TRBJ1-2|TRBV28
CASSPLEGDTNYGYTF
>TRBJ1-5|TRBV2
CASSEVAGGQPQHF
>TRBJ1-5|TRBV23-1
CASRHMEVPHMNWQPQHF
>TRBJ1-4|TRBV5-1
CASSLSQQGGRTNEKLFF
>TRBJ2-7|TRBV30
CACAGQSYEQYF
>TRBJ1-1|TRBV30
CAWSGGQGAGTEAFF
>TRBJ1-6|TRBV4-1
CASSHSDRGNSPLHF
>TRBJ1-1|TRBV7-2
CASSLGFGKAIINTEAFF
>TRBJ2-3|TRBV6-5
CASRRGLATDTQYF
>TRBJ2-2|TRBV30
CAWKRGLVQSSGELFF
>TRBJ2-1|TRBV7-9
CASSVRGHEQFF
>TRBJ1-3|TRBV7-2
CATSTGGGHGGNTIYF
>TRBJ1-1|TRBV4-1
CASSRSPPGTGENTEAFF
>TRBJ2-1|TRBV11-3
CASSLDRGSYNEQFF
>TRBJ2-1|TRBV29-1
CSVDGGGDEQFF
>TRBJ1-2|TRBV6-5
CASSPRTGGNYGYTF
>TRBJ2-1|TRBV11-3
CASSSATSYNEQFF
>TRBJ1-6|TRBV10-3
CAIARGQGINSPLHF
>TRBJ1-2|TRBV6-2/TRBV6-3
CASSYGTEGYDYGYTF
>TRBJ1-5|TRBV7-9
CASSLGGLEQPQHF
>TRBJ2-3|TRBV27
CASSAHRTRGADTQYF
>TRBJ2-1|TRBV19
CASSPQGLAGGYEQFF
>TRBJ1-6|TRBV18
CASSLQGAESPLHF
>TRBJ1-5|TRBV7-2
CASSLAGVMSNQPQHF
>TRBJ1-2|TRBV11-2
CASSLAGQLYGYTF
>TRBJ1-1|TRBV30
CAWSWGQGTEAFF
>TRBJ2-5|TRBV5-4
CASSEGLAGVTQYF
>TRBJ1-6|TRBV9
CASSVGQGDNSPLHF
>TRBJ2-1|TRBV18
CASSPREGGNTEQFF
>TRBJ2-1|TRBV5-4
CASSFPGNEQFF
>TRBJ2-4|TRBV19
CASSFPGQLAKNIQYF
>TRBJ2-7|TRBV28
CASSSYRGHSYEQYF
>TRBJ1-3|TRBV9
CASSDKTGFGNTIYF
>TRBJ2-3|TRBV27
CASTLTGGTQYF